The clone carrying this T cell receptor beta chain was seen once. The antigen remains unidentified. This sample stems from a study of cytomegalovirus exposure and HLA in healthy donors. V lost 5 bases to trimming and J lost 5 bases; unmatched junction nucleotides: 9. Germline CDR1 reads LNHDA; CDR2 reads SQIVND (reference sequence). The length of the CDR3 is 16 residues. It was with 60 Vbeta and 13 Jbeta primers that the PCR ran. Repertoires were generated with immunoSEQ multiplex PCR, while TCRdb's copy carries only in-frame clones and drops some. Of around 200,000 clones in the sample, roughly 80% are singletons; the top ten hold 1.6%. General study results and limits: TCR beta chains associated with HLA were, in a later analysis, more clonally expanded than equally common others. Researchers reported in a later analysis that common viral pathogens appeared linked to several top clusters. As a later analysis showed, a missense DCLRE1C variant was linked to trimming of TCR beta V- and J-genes.

The TCR originated in a man aged 45-65 years in good health and CMV-seronegative. Sequenced material: PBMCs. This chain connects TRBV19 to TRBJ1-5, with TRBD1 identical over 10 bases. The CDR3, as DNA: TGTGCCAGTAGTGCCGAGGGACAGGGGAAGGATCAGCCCCAGCATTTT. Its translation is CASSAEGQGKDQPQHF.